These 10 T cell receptor beta chains originate from one sample sequenced in a study of early stage breast cancer tumors. Clones were sequenced by immunoSEQ multiplex PCR, and TCRdb holds only the in-frame ones, with some missing. The data show 45,000 to 50,000 clones, about 80% seen once. The source material was blood. The receptors derive from a person aged 45-65 years with breast cancer.

This chain uses TRBV5-1 with TRBJ2-1; unclear D gene. The germline V and J ends were trimmed by 0 bases and 0 bases, with 7 bases remaining between them. Germline V gene data show CDR1 as SGHRS and CDR2 as YFSETQ. The CDR3 is 15 residues long. The CDR3 loop reads CASSLGLVSYNEQFF. CDR3 sequence (DNA): TGCGCCAGCAGCTTGGGGCTCGTCTCCTACAATGAGCAGTTCTTC.

CDR3 residues: CASSLQTGRPMETQYF. The DNA for the CDR3 is TGTGCCAGCAGCCTCCAAACGGGACGCCCAATGGAGACCCAGTACTTC. The J gene is TRBJ2-5, the V gene TRBV5-4, with D possibly being TRBD1 or TRBD2 (5 bases each). Germline V gene data show CDR1 as SGHNT and CDR2 as YYREEE (reference sequence). CDR3 length: 16 amino acids. Trimming removed 4 bases from V and 5 bases from J, with 21 bases in between.

The V and J genes are TRBV2 and TRBJ1-3; D gene ambiguous. CDR1 SNHLY and CDR2 FYNNEI come from the germline V gene. The CDR3 is made up of 14 amino acids. V lost 5 bases to trimming and J lost 4 bases, with 12 bases between them. The CDR3 here is CASSLQWSGNTIYF. The CDR3 DNA reads as TGTGCCAGCAGTCTACAGTGGTCGGGAAACACCATATATTTT.

The gene calls are TRBV2 and TRBJ1-3, with 8 bases matching TRBD1. After removal of 8 bases from V and 2 bases from J, the junction contained 8 bases not matched to a gene. Germline CDR1 reads SNHLY; CDR2 reads FYNNEI. The CDR3 length is 15 residues. The CDR3 bases are TGTGCCAGCGAAGGACAGGGCTTTGCTGGAAACACCATATATTTT. The encoded protein is CASEGQGFAGNTIYF.

The J gene is TRBJ2-2, the V gene TRBV6-1; no clear D gene. Trimming took off 4 bases at V and 0 bases at J, with 12 bases between the two ends. Per the germline V gene, CDR1 is MNHNS and CDR2 is SASEGT. The CDR3 runs to 16 residues. The CDR3 bases are TGTGCCAGCAGTGGTTTGGAAAAGGCGAACACCGGGGAGCTGTTTTTT. Translating gives CASSGLEKANTGELFF.

Written as DNA, the CDR3 is TGTGCCAGCAGCTCGGGACAGGGCCTGTTTTTT. This gives the protein CASSSGQGLFF. The V and J genes are TRBV7-9 and TRBJ1-4; 9 positions match TRBD1. The V and J ends lost 4 bases and 14 bases, in that order; junction bases with no gene match: 2. CDR3 size: 11 residues. Germline V CDR1 and CDR2: SEHNR, FQNEAQ (reference sequence).

This clone was counted a single time. CDR3 nucleotides: TGTGCCAGTAGGGGCAGTTACAATGAGCAGTTCTTC. The encoded protein is CASRGSYNEQFF. V and J are TRBV19 and TRBJ2-1, with unresolved D. The CDR3 is 12 amino acids. The germline V and J ends were trimmed by 6 bases and 4 bases, with 7 bases remaining between them. Germline V gene lookup returns CDR1 LNHDA and CDR2 SQIVND (reference sequence).

The rearrangement uses TRBV5-1 and TRBJ2-2; TRBD2 is a possible D gene (5 bases). The V gene lost 2 bases and the J gene lost 4 bases, with 12 bases spanning the gap. Germline V gene data show CDR1 as SGHRS and CDR2 as YFSETQ. This CDR3 is built from 15 residues. This CDR3 is CASSFLATSTGELFF. The CDR3 DNA follows: TGCGCCAGCAGCTTCTTAGCGACCAGCACCGGGGAGCTGTTTTTT. Variable domain in full (rest from reference TRBV5-1 and TRBJ2-2): KAGVTQTPRYLIKTRGQQVTLSCSPISGHRSVSWYQQTPGQGLQFLFEYFSETQRNKGNFPGRFSGRQFSNSRSEMNVSTLELGDSALYLCASSFLATSTGELFFGEGSRLTVL.

This clone was counted a single time. This rearrangement joins TRBV6-5 to TRBJ2-7; TRBD2 aligns across 12 bases. Germline loops: CDR1 MNHEY, CDR2 SVGAGI. The CDR3 runs 15 residues. The junction had 4 bases not matched to a gene; V was cut back by 2 bases and J by 5 bases. The CDR3: CASSYEGLAGDEQYF. The CDR3 coding sequence is TGTGCCAGCAGTTACGAGGGACTAGCGGGCGACGAGCAGTACTTC.

This chain links TRBV4-3 with TRBJ2-7; perhaps TRBD1 as D (6 bases). Trimming stripped 3 bases from V and 1 base from J, with 16 bases between. Germline lookup yields CDR1 LGHNA and CDR2 YSLEER. This CDR3 comprises 16 residues. CDR3 region: CASSHTTGTGSYEQYF. The CDR3 bases are TGCGCCAGCAGCCACACTACAGGGACGGGATCCTACGAGCAGTACTTC.